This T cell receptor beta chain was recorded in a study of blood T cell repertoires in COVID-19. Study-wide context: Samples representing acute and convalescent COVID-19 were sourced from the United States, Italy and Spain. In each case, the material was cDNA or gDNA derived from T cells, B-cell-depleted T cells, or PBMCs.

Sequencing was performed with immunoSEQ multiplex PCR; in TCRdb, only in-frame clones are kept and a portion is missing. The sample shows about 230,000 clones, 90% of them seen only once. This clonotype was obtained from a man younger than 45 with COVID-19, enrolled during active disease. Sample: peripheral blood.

CDR3 loop: CAISEGTGKIYGYTF. As DNA, the CDR3 is TGTGCCATCAGTGAGGGGACAGGGAAAATCTATGGCTACACCTTC. V and J are TRBV10-3 and TRBJ1-2; 9 nucleotides agree with TRBD1. This CDR3 contains 15 residues. The V gene end was trimmed by 2 bases and the J gene end by 4 bases; junction bases not matched to a gene: 5. The germline V gene has CDR1 ENHRY and CDR2 SYGVKD.